This entry features one T cell receptor beta chain sequence. The sample comes from a study of cytomegalovirus exposure and HLA in healthy donors. It was with 60 Vbeta and 13 Jbeta primers that the PCR ran. Sequencing was performed with immunoSEQ multiplex PCR; in TCRdb, only in-frame clones are kept and a portion is missing. The sample shows 90,000 to 100,000 clones, 82% of them seen only once. Germline lookup yields CDR1 LNHDA and CDR2 SQIVND (reference sequence). The junction had 6 bases not matched to a gene; V was cut back by 1 base and J by 3 bases. The CDR3 consists of 15 residues. The chain recombines TRBV19 with TRBJ2-7; 7 positions match TRBD1. The sample consisted of PBMCs. This receptor was identified in a man between 50 and 59 years old in good health and CMV-seronegative. This CDR3 is CASSIGAGGYYEQYF. DNA for the CDR3: TGTGCCAGTAGTATAGGGGCAGGGGGTTACTACGAGCAGTACTTC.